The rows below give T cell receptor beta chains drawn from one sample of a study of cytomegalovirus exposure and HLA in healthy donors. Sequencing was performed with immunoSEQ multiplex PCR; in TCRdb, only in-frame clones are kept and a portion is missing. The profile covers approximately 220,000 clones, with approximately 80% appearing a single time and approximately 0.22% taken by the ten largest. Sequencing used PBMCs. These receptor sequences come from a girl aged 2-10 years in good health and CMV-seronegative. Both conserved end residues are part of each CDR3. The D gene is left open where the match is weak. Clone sizes are given selectively: once, few, many, or a class where the clone is expanded.

j_gene,abundance,d_gene,v_gene,CDR3nt,CDR3aa
TRBJ2-1,NA,TRBD2,TRBV6-4,TGTGCCAGCAGCCAGAGAGCTGGGGGGGACTACAATGAGCAGTTCTTC,CASSQRAGGDYNEQFF
TRBJ1-1,few,NA,TRBV4-1,TGCGCCAGCAGCCAAGGTTTTGAGAATGAAGCTTTCTTT,CASSQGFENEAFF
TRBJ1-4,NA,TRBD1,TRBV19,TGTGCCACCACACCCCTTCCGGGACAGCCGAATGAAAAACTGTTTTTT,CATTPLPGQPNEKLFF
TRBJ2-5,once,NA,TRBV11-2,TGTGCCAGCAGCAGTTTTTTACGGACTGATCAAGAGACCCAGTACTTC,CASSSFLRTDQETQYF
TRBJ2-7,NA,TRBD1,TRBV30,TGTGCCTGTTCGAGGGACAGGGGTGTCTACGAGCAGTACTTC,CACSRDRGVYEQYF
TRBJ2-1,NA,TRBD2,TRBV7-9,TGTTCCAGCAGCCTCAAGGGACTAGCGGGGTACAATGAGCAGTTCTTC,CSSSLKGLAGYNEQFF
TRBJ2-7,NA,TRBD1,TRBV2,TGTGCCAGCCTGGGACAGGGGGCGCGATACGAGCAGTACTTC,CASLGQGARYEQYF
TRBJ2-7,NA,NA,TRBV13,TGTGCCAGCAGCTTATTGGGGGGTCTACTGGGCGGGCGGGACTCCTACGAGCAGTACTTC,CASSLLGGLLGGRDSYEQYF
TRBJ1-2,NA,NA,TRBV27,TGTGCCAGCAGCCTCTCTCCGGACAGTCCCTATGGCTACACCTTC,CASSLSPDSPYGYTF
TRBJ2-1,once,TRBD2,TRBV2,TGTGCCAGCAGCCTAGAACTAGCGGGAGGCAACAATGAGCAGTTCTTC,CASSLELAGGNNEQFF
TRBJ1-5,NA,NA,TRBV19,TGTGCCAGTAGTCCAGGGTATTATAGCAATCAGCCCCAGCATTTT,CASSPGYYSNQPQHF
TRBJ2-5,NA,TRBD1,TRBV4-2,TGTGCCAGCAGCCAATTTCTAAGAGACAGGGCCCAAGAGACCCAGTACTTC,CASSQFLRDRAQETQYF
TRBJ2-2,NA,NA,TRBV18,TGTGCCAGCTCACCAAGGAGCGGCGGGGAGCTGTTTTTT,CASSPRSGGELFF
TRBJ1-5,few,TRBD1,TRBV7-6,TGTGCCAGCAGCCCCGGGACAGGCAATCAGCCCCAGCATTTT,CASSPGTGNQPQHF
TRBJ2-2,NA,TRBD2,TRBV10-2,TGCGCCAGCAGATTAGCGGGGGGGCGAACCGGGGAGCTGTTTTTT,CASRLAGGRTGELFF
TRBJ1-1,NA,TRBD1,TRBV18,TGTGCCAGCTCGACAGGGGTTGGAACTGAAGCTTTCTTT,CASSTGVGTEAFF
TRBJ2-7,NA,TRBD1,TRBV19,TGTGCCAGTAGTTTTGGACAGGTCCGTAACGAGCAGTACTTC,CASSFGQVRNEQYF
TRBJ2-2,NA,NA,TRBV2,TGTGCCAGCAGCTATGACACCGGGGAGCTGTTTTTT,CASSYDTGELFF
TRBJ2-3,NA,NA,TRBV5-1,TGCGCCAGCAGCTCCCGGGGGTGGACATACACAGATACGCAGTATTTT,CASSSRGWTYTDTQYF
TRBJ2-4,once,TRBD2,TRBV4-1,TGCGCCAGCAGCCAAGACAGAGCGGGAGGGTCTACCCGGTACATTCAGTACTTC,CASSQDRAGGSTRYIQYF
TRBJ2-7,NA,TRBD1,TRBV10-3,TGTGCCATCAGTGAGGCCGGGACAGGGGGAGAATACGAGCAGTACTTC,CAISEAGTGGEYEQYF
TRBJ2-5,NA,TRBD2,TRBV11-2,TGTGCCAGCAGTTGGACTAGCGGGGGCCAAGAGACCCAGTACTTC,CASSWTSGGQETQYF
TRBJ2-1,NA,NA,TRBV12-5,TGTGCTAGTGGTTTGGGAGCGCATAGCTCCTACAATGAGCAGTTCTTC,CASGLGAHSSYNEQFF
TRBJ1-2,NA,NA,TRBV2,TGTGCCAGCAGCAATAGGAGGGATGGCTACACCTTC,CASSNRRDGYTF
TRBJ1-5,NA,TRBD1,TRBV4-1,TGCGCCAGCAGCCAAGAACCAGACAGGGGCAATCAGCCCCAGCATTTT,CASSQEPDRGNQPQHF
TRBJ2-7,NA,NA,TRBV15,TGTGTCACCAGCCATGGGCAGGGGTCATCCTACGAGCAGTACTTC,CVTSHGQGSSYEQYF
TRBJ1-6,NA,NA,TRBV6-1,TGTGCCAGCACCAGCGGGGAGAATTCACCCCTCCACTTT,CASTSGENSPLHF
TRBJ1-2,NA,TRBD1,TRBV2,TGTGCCAGCTCCGGGACAGCTGCCTATGGCTACACCTTC,CASSGTAAYGYTF
TRBJ2-7,NA,TRBD1,TRBV12-5,TGTGCTAGTGGCCCGGGACAGGGAAGCTCCTACGAGCAGTACTTC,CASGPGQGSSYEQYF
TRBJ2-5,NA,TRBD1,TRBV29-1,TGCAGCGTTGAAATAGGACAGGCGTTACAAGAGACCCAGTACTTC,CSVEIGQALQETQYF
TRBJ2-1,once,NA,TRBV5-1,TGCGCCAGCAGCTTGCGACAGAACAATGAGCAGTTCTTC,CASSLRQNNEQFF
TRBJ1-1,NA,NA,TRBV4-2,TGTGCCAGCAGCCAAGATCCCCTAGGCACTGAAGCTTTCTTT,CASSQDPLGTEAFF
TRBJ2-5,NA,TRBD2,TRBV7-9,TGTGCCAGCAGTTTTAGCGGGAGAGAGACCCAGTACTTC,CASSFSGRETQYF
TRBJ1-2,NA,NA,TRBV20-1,TGCAGTGCCCTCCACAGGGATGGCTACACCTTC,CSALHRDGYTF
TRBJ2-7,few,TRBD1,TRBV27,TGTGCCAGCAGTCGGCCGGGACAGACCTACGAGCAGTACTTC,CASSRPGQTYEQYF
TRBJ2-3,NA,TRBD2,TRBV7-9,TGTGCCAGCAGAGGACTAGCGGGAGGGGCCATGAGGACAGATACGCAGTATTTT,CASRGLAGGAMRTDTQYF
TRBJ2-4,few,NA,TRBV5-6,TGTGCCAGCAGCGGTGCCCCGCGGCGGGTCAGCATTCAGTACTTC,CASSGAPRRVSIQYF
TRBJ2-3,NA,TRBD2,TRBV7-9,TGTGCCAGCAGCCCTTCGGGGGGGGATACGCAGTATTTT,CASSPSGGDTQYF
TRBJ2-1,NA,TRBD2,TRBV6-1,TGTGCCAGCAGTGTCAGACTAGCGAGCTCCTACAATGAGCAGTTCTTC,CASSVRLASSYNEQFF
TRBJ1-4,NA,TRBD1,TRBV6-5,TGTGCCAGCAGTGCCGGGACAGAAAATGAAAAACTGTTTTTT,CASSAGTENEKLFF
TRBJ1-5,once,NA,TRBV27,TGTGCCACCTTGGAGAGATATGGGAGAAACAATCAGCCCCAGCATTTT,CATLERYGRNNQPQHF